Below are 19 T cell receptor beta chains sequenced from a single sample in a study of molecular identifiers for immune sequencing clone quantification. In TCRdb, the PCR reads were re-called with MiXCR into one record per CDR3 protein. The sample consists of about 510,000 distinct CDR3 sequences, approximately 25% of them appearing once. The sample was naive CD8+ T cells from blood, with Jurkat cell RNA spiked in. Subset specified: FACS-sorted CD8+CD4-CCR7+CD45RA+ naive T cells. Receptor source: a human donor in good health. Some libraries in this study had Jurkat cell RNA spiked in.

The CDR3 loop is CASSPNVQGNTGELFF. In DNA, the CDR3 is TGTGCCAGCAGCCCTAACGTACAGGGGAACACCGGGGAGCTGTTTTTT. The genes are TRBV7-9 and TRBJ2-2; maybe TRBD1 (6 bases). The V gene's germline CDR1 is SEHNR and CDR2 FQNEAQ (reference sequence). Trimming took off 5 bases at V and 1 base at J, with 14 bases between the two ends. This CDR3 is built from 16 residues.

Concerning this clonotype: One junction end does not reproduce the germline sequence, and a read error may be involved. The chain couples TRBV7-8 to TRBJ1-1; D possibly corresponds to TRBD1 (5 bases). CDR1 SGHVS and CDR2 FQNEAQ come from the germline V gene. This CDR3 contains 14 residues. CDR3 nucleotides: TGTGCCAGCAGTCCGGGACCGCTGAACACTGAAGCTTTATTT. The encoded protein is CASSPGPLNTEALF.

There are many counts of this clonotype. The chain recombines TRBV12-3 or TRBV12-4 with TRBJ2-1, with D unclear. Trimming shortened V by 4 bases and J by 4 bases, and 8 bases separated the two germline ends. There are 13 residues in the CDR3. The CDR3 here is CASSSYSYNEQFF. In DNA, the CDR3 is TGTGCCAGCAGTTCCTACAGTTACAATGAGCAGTTCTTC.

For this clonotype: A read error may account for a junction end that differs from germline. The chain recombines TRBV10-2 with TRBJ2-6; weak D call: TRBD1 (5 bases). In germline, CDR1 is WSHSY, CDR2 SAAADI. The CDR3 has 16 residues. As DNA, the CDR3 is TGCGCCAGCAGTGGTCGACAGAACTCTGGGGCCAACGTCCAGACTTTC. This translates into CASSGRQNSGANVQTF.

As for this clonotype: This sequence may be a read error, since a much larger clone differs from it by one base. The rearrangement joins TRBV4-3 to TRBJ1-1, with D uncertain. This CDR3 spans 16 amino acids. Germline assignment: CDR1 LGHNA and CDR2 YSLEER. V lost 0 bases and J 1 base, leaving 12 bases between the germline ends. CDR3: CASSQDRTWANTEAFF. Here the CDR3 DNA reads TGCGCCAGCAGCCAAGACCGCACATGGGCGAACACTGAAGCTTTCTTT.

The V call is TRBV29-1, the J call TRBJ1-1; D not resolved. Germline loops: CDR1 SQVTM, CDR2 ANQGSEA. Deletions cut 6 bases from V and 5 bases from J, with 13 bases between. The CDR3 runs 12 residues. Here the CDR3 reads CSVALAGTEAFF. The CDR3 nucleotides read TGCAGCGTAGCTCTAGCGGGGACTGAAGCTTTCTTT.

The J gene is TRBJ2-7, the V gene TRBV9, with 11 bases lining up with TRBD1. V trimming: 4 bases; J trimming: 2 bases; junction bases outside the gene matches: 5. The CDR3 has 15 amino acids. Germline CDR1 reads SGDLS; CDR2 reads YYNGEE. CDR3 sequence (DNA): TGTGCCAGCAGCCCGGGGACAGGGGGAACCTACGAGCAGTACTTC. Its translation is CASSPGTGGTYEQYF.

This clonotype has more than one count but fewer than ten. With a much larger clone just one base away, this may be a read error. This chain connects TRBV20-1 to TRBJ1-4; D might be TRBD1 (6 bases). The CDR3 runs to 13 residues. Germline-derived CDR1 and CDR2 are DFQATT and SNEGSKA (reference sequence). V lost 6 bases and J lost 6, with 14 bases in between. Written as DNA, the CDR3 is TGCAGTGCAGAGGAGGACAGACATGAAAAACTGTTTTTT. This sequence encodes CSAEEDRHEKLFF.

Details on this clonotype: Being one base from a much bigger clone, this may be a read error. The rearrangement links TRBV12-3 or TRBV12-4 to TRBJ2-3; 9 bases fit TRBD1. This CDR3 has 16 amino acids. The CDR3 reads CASSEDRGHSTDAQYF. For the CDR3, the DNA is TGTGCCAGCAGTGAGGACAGGGGACATAGCACAGATGCGCAGTATTTT.

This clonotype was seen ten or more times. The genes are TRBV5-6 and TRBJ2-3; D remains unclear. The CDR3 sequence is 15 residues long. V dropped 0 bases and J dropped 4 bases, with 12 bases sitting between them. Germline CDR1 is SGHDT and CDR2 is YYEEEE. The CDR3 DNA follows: TGTGCCAGCAGCTTGGTTGCGCGCACTGCAGATACGCAGTATTTT. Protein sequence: CASSLVARTADTQYF.

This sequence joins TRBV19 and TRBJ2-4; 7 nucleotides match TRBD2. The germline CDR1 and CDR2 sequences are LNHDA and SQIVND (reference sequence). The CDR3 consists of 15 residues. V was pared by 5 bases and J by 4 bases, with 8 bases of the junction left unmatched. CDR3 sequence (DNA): TGTGCCAGTAGTGAGCTTACGGGAGGTAAAAACATTCAGTACTTC. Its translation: CASSELTGGKNIQYF.

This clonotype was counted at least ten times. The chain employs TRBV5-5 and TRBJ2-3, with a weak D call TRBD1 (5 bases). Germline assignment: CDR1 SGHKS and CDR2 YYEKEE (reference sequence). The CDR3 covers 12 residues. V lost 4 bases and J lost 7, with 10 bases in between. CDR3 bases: TGTGCCAGCAGCGGGGCCTCGAATACGCAGTATTTT. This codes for CASSGASNTQYF.

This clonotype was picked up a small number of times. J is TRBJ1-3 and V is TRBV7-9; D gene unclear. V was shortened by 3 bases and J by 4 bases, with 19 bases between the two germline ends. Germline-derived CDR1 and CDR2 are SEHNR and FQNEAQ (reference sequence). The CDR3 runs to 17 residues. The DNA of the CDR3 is TGTGCCAGCAGCTTCCATCCAAAACGACGGACGGGAAACACCATATATTTT. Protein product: CASSFHPKRRTGNTIYF.

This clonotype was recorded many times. DNA for the CDR3: TGTGCCAGCAGCTTGGAGTTAGCGGGACCACGCGAGCAGTACTTC. Its translation: CASSLELAGPREQYF. V usage is TRBV5-4 and J usage is TRBJ2-7, with 8 nucleotides matching TRBD2. The V gene's germline CDR1 is SGHNT and CDR2 YYREEE (reference sequence). The CDR3 sequence is 15 residues long. Germline trimming cut 0 bases from V and 6 bases from J; bases unmatched to any gene: 8.

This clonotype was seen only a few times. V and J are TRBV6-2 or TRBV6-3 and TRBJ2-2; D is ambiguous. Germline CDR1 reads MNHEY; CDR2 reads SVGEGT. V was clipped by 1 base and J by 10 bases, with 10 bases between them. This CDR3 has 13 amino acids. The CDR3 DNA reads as TGTGCCAGCAGTTACTTACAGACTCAGGAGCTGTTTTTT. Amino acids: CASSYLQTQELFF.

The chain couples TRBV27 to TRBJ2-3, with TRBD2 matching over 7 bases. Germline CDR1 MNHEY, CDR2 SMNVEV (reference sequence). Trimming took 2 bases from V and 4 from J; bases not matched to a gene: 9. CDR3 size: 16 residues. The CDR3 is CASSLKWEGQADTQYF. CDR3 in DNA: TGTGCCAGCAGTTTAAAATGGGAGGGCCAGGCAGATACGCAGTATTTT.

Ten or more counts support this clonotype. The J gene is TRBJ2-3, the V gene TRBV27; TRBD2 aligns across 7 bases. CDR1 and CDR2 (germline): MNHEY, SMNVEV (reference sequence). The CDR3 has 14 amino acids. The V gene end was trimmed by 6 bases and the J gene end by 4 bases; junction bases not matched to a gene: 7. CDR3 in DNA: TGTGCCAGCAGGACCCTAGCGGCTCCAGATACGCAGTATTTT. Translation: CASRTLAAPDTQYF.

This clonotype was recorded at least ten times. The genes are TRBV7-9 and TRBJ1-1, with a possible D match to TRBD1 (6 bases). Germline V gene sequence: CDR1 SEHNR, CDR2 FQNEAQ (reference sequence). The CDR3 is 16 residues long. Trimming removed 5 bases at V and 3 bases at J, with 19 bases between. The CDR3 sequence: CASSDKILGADTEAFF. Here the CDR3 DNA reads TGTGCCAGCAGCGACAAGATATTGGGGGCCGACACTGAAGCTTTCTTT.

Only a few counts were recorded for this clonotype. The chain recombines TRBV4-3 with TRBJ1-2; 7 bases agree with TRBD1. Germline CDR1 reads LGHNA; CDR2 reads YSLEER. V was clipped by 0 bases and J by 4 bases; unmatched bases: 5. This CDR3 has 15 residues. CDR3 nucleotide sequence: TGCGCCAGCAGCCAAGATCGCGCAGGGGGCTATGGCTACACCTTC. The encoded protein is CASSQDRAGGYGYTF.